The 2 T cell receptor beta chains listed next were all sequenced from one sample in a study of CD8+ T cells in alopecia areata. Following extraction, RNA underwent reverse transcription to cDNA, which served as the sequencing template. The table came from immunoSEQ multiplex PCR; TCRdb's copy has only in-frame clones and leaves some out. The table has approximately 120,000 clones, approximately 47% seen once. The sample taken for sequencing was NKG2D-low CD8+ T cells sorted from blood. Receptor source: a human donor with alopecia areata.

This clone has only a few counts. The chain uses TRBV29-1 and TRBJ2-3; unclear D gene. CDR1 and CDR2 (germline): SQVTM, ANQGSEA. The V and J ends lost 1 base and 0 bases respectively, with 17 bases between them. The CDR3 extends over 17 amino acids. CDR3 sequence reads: CSVEVSVRDASTDTQYF. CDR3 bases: TGCAGCGTTGAAGTTTCTGTCAGAGATGCTAGCACAGATACGCAGTATTTT.

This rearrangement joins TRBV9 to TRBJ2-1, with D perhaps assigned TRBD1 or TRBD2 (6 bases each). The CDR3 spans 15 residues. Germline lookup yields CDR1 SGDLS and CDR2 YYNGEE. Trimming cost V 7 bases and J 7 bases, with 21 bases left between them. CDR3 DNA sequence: TGTGCCAGCTCCGCGGGACACAAAAAGGGGAATGAGCAGTTCTTC. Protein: CASSAGHKKGNEQFF.